These T cell receptor beta chains were read from a single sample in a study of CD8 T cells in Susac syndrome. Via MiXCR, TCRdb re-called the immunoSEQ multiplex PCR reads, giving one row per CDR3 protein. The table has about 400,000 distinct CDR3 sequences, 85% seen once. Input material: CD8+ T cells from PBMCs. These receptors all come from a human donor with multiple sclerosis. Each CDR3 is given with its conserved first and last residue. Fields, in order: V gene, J gene, clone size, D gene, CDR3 DNA, CDR3 protein. D genes are given only for firm matches. A clone size is listed for some rows: how often the clone was seen (once, few, many), or a class if it is expanded.

>TRBV11-1|TRBJ2-3|NA|TRBD2
TGTGCCAGCGAGGGGACTAGTGGTCCAGATACGCAGTATTTT
CASEGTSGPDTQYF
>TRBV15|TRBJ2-6|NA|NA
TGTGCCACCAGCAGAGTTCGGGGTTCTGGGGCCAACGTCCTGACTTTC
CATSRVRGSGANVLTF
>TRBV7-9|TRBJ1-2|NA|NA
TGTGCCAGCAGCTTAGCTCCTGACTTGAACTATGGCTACACCTTC
CASSLAPDLNYGYTF
>TRBV7-8|TRBJ1-3|NA|TRBD1
TGTGCCAGCAGCTCCGGCCGGGACAGGGGAACTGGAAACACCATATATTTT
CASSSGRDRGTGNTIYF
>TRBV5-1|TRBJ2-7|NA|NA
TGCGCCAGCAGCCCTACCGACAGTTTCTACGAGCAGTACTTC
CASSPTDSFYEQYF
>TRBV11-2|TRBJ1-1|NA|NA
TGTGCCAGCACCCGGGGCTTGACCACTGAAGCTTTCTTT
CASTRGLTTEAFF
>TRBV6-1|TRBJ2-1|NA|TRBD2
TGTGCCAGCAGCCCAGGACTAGCGGGGGGCCACAATGAGCAGTTCTTC
CASSPGLAGGHNEQFF
>TRBV6-5|TRBJ2-1|NA|NA
TGTGCCAGCAGTTTTACCGAGGACGGGGGCCCGGATGAGCAGTTCTTC
CASSFTEDGGPDEQFF
>TRBV6-5|TRBJ2-7|NA|TRBD1
TGTGCCAGCAGTTACACAGGACAGGTCGGCGAGCAGTACTTC
CASSYTGQVGEQYF
>TRBV4-1|TRBJ2-7|NA|NA
TGCGCCAGCAGCCAAGATTACACAGGGAGTCCCTACGAGCAGTACTTC
CASSQDYTGSPYEQYF
>TRBV5-5|TRBJ1-5|NA|NA
TGTGCCAGCAGCGCGAAGGAAGGCGTTAATCAGCCCCAGCATTTT
CASSAKEGVNQPQHF
>TRBV5-4|TRBJ1-3|once|NA
TGTGCCAGCAGCTTCAAGGGACTTTCTGGAAACACCATATATTTT
CASSFKGLSGNTIYF
>TRBV6-5|TRBJ2-1|NA|TRBD2
TGTGCCAGCAGTTACTCTGCGGGAGGGGGAAATGAGCAGTTCTTC
CASSYSAGGGNEQFF
>TRBV4-1|TRBJ2-7|few|NA
TGCGCCAGTAGCCAACTTTACCCGGAGGGCTCCTACGAGCAGTACTTC
CASSQLYPEGSYEQYF
>TRBV7-9|TRBJ2-1|NA|TRBD2
TGTGCCAGCAGCCCAGTACTAGCGGGGGTCTACAATGAGCAGTTCTTC
CASSPVLAGVYNEQFF
>TRBV6-1|TRBJ1-1|NA|TRBD1
TGTGCCAGCAGGGCTGGACAGGCCGACACTGAAGCTTTCTTT
CASRAGQADTEAFF
>TRBV6-1|TRBJ1-6|NA|NA
TGTGCCAGCAGTGAACCCACAGGTTTAGGAAATTCACCCCTCCACTTT
CASSEPTGLGNSPLHF
>TRBV27|TRBJ2-7|NA|TRBD1
TGTGCCAGCACCTATCGGACAGGCTCCTACGAGCAGTACTTC
CASTYRTGSYEQYF
>TRBV5-4|TRBJ2-7|NA|NA
TGTGCCAGCAGTCGTACCGGACAGATCTACGAGCAGTACTTC
CASSRTGQIYEQYF
>TRBV28|TRBJ2-7|once|NA
TGTGCCAGCATCACCAGCCGCGGACAGTTTAACGCTCTCCCCTACGAGCAGTACTTC
CASITSRGQFNALPYEQYF
>TRBV20-1|TRBJ1-5|NA|TRBD1
TGCAGTGCTACAGACAGGGACTCTCAGCCCCAGCATTTT
CSATDRDSQPQHF
>TRBV25-1|TRBJ1-1|NA|TRBD1
TGTGCCAGCAGTGAAAGGGGACAGGACTTCAACACTGAAGCTTTCTTT
CASSERGQDFNTEAFF
>TRBV6-6|TRBJ2-7|NA|TRBD1
TGTGCCAGCAGTCAACCGGGACAGGCCTCCTACGAGCAGTACTTC
CASSQPGQASYEQYF
>TRBV5-1|TRBJ1-2|NA|TRBD1
TGCGCCAGCCGGATGGAGGGGGCACCCTATGGCTACACCTTC
CASRMEGAPYGYTF
>TRBV6-1|TRBJ1-6|few|TRBD1
TGTGCCAGCAGTGACGGGACAGGGGCCTCACCCCTCCACTTT
CASSDGTGASPLHF
>TRBV4-1|TRBJ2-1|once|TRBD2
TGCGCCAGCAGCCAAGATTCGCGGGAGTCTTTCAATGAGCAGTTCTTC
CASSQDSRESFNEQFF
>TRBV7-9|TRBJ1-6|NA|NA
TGTGCCAGCACCCAGGGTAATTCACCCCTCCACTTT
CASTQGNSPLHF
>TRBV7-6|TRBJ1-1|NA|NA
TGTGCCAGCAGCTTAGGGAATACAGGGAACACTGAAGCTTTCTTT
CASSLGNTGNTEAFF
>TRBV5-1|TRBJ2-2|NA|NA
TGCGCCAGCAGCTTGAGTGTCCCGGGACTTCTCAGCACCGGGGAGCTGTTTTTT
CASSLSVPGLLSTGELFF
>TRBV4-1|TRBJ1-1|once|TRBD1
TGCGCCAGCAGACTAATGACAGGGGACCTGAACACTGAAGCTTTCTTT
CASRLMTGDLNTEAFF
>TRBV9|TRBJ2-7|NA|NA
TGTGCCAGCAGCGTAGCGGGGGAGCCCTACGAGCAGTACTTC
CASSVAGEPYEQYF
>TRBV6-5|TRBJ1-2|NA|NA
TGTGCCAGCAGTTACGCGACAGCATATGGCTACACCTTC
CASSYATAYGYTF
>TRBV29-1|TRBJ1-2|NA|NA
TGCAGCGTTGAAGGACCGGAGAACTATGGCTACACCTTC
CSVEGPENYGYTF
>TRBV28|TRBJ1-1|few|TRBD1
TGTGCCAGCAGTCACAGGGGTTTGAACACTGAAGCTTTCTTT
CASSHRGLNTEAFF
>TRBV10-3|TRBJ2-1|NA|NA
TGTGCCATCAGTGCCGGTGAGGGGGGTGATAATGAGCAGTTCTTC
CAISAGEGGDNEQFF
>TRBV7-9|TRBJ1-3|NA|NA
TGTGCCAGCAGCTTAGGTAGCGCCCAGGTTGGAAACACCATATATTTT
CASSLGSAQVGNTIYF
>TRBV29-1|TRBJ2-7|NA|TRBD2
TGCAGCGCCCGGACTAGCCGAGACTACGAGCAGTACTTC
CSARTSRDYEQYF
>TRBV7-9|TRBJ2-7|NA|NA
TGTGCCAGCAGCTACGGAAGGAACTATTCCTACGAGCAGTACTTC
CASSYGRNYSYEQYF
>TRBV6-1|TRBJ1-2|NA|NA
TGTGCCAGCAGTGCCCGGGGCTCCTTCTATGGCTACACCTTC
CASSARGSFYGYTF
>TRBV7-9|TRBJ2-7|NA|NA
TGTGCCAGCAGATTGGACGGAAGCTCCTACGAGCAGTACTTC
CASRLDGSSYEQYF
>TRBV14|TRBJ2-7|NA|NA
TGTGCCAGCAGCCACGCTGAGTTTCCTCACGAGCAGTACTTC
CASSHAEFPHEQYF